This TCR beta chain is from a study of T cells in Graves' hyperthyroidism and ophthalmopathy. Amplified TCR beta CDR3 regions came from RNA transcripts. A set of HTBI primers served as the primers for a first-round RT-PCR of the TCR CDR3. TCRdb itself ran the multiplex PCR reads through MiXCR, one entry per CDR3 protein. The sample comprises 550,000 to 800,000 distinct CDR3 sequences, roughly 17% of which are singletons, and around 7.7% rests with the top ten. This clonotype has more than one count but fewer than ten. This clonotype was obtained from a man between 18 and 35 years old with Graves' hyperthyroidism. The material sequenced was blood.

CDR3 sequence reads: CASSFRGLAGGRTGELFF. The CDR3 DNA is TGTGCCAGCAGCTTTCGTGGACTAGCGGGAGGGCGCACCGGGGAGCTGTTTTTT. The chain uses TRBV11-1 and TRBJ2-2; 15 nucleotides line up with TRBD2. The CDR3 is 18 amino acids. Trimming took 3 bases from V and 4 from J; bases not matched to a gene: 6. The germline V gene has CDR1 SGHAT and CDR2 FQDESV (reference sequence).